This entry lists 28 T cell receptor beta chains sequenced from one sample in a study of CD8+ T cells in alopecia areata. Once RNA had been extracted, it was reverse transcribed into cDNA to act as the sequencing template. The assay was immunoSEQ multiplex PCR, and TCRdb's table has in-frame clones only and misses some. The sample includes under 250,000 clones, about 56% of them seen just once. The sequenced sample consisted of CD8+ T cells sorted from blood. These receptor sequences come from a human donor in good health.

The J gene is TRBJ1-1, the V gene TRBV6-6, with D maybe TRBD1 (6 bases). The length of the CDR3 is 12 residues. Germline values: CDR1 MNHNY, CDR2 SVGAGI (reference sequence). Trimming took 8 bases from V and 1 from J, leaving 8 bases between them. The CDR3 bases are TGTGCCAGCCGGACAGCGAACACTGAAGCTTTCTTT. Translated, it gives CASRTANTEAFF.

This clone was picked up a small number of times. The chain combines TRBV10-3 with TRBJ2-3, with TRBD2 identical over 7 bases. The CDR3 runs 14 residues. Losses at the gene ends were 4 bases for V and 6 bases for J; bases not matched to a gene: 7. Germline V gene sequence: CDR1 ENHRY, CDR2 SYGVKD. The CDR3 nucleotides read TGTGCCATCAGTGGGCCGGGAGGCCAGGATACGCAGTATTTT. It translates to CAISGPGGQDTQYF.

This clone appeared once. The V gene is TRBV6-1, the J gene TRBJ1-6; D remains unclear. V lost 2 bases, J lost 10 bases, and 9 bases lay in between. Germline V gene sequence: CDR1 MNHNS, CDR2 SASEGT. The CDR3 sequence is 13 residues long. The CDR3 nucleotides read TGTGCCAGCAGTGAAAGTGGGCGCTCACCCCTCCACTTT. This encodes CASSESGRSPLHF.

This chain joins TRBV2 and TRBJ2-7; D tentatively reads TRBD1 or TRBD2 (5 bases each). The germline gives CDR1 SNHLY, CDR2 FYNNEI. Trimming pared 1 base from V and 3 bases from J, leaving 13 bases between. The length of the CDR3 is 15 residues. The CDR3, as DNA: TGTGCCAGCAGTGAAGGGGACCGGAGGATCTACGAGCAGTACTTC. It specifies CASSEGDRRIYEQYF. The full variable domain, with the rest looked up from reference TRBV2 and TRBJ2-7, is EPEVTQTPSHQVTQMGQEVILRCVPISNHLYFYWYRQILGQKVEFLVSFYNNEISEKSEIFDDQFSVERPDGSNFTLKIRSTKLEDSAMYFCASSEGDRRIYEQYFGPGTRLTVT.

The genes are TRBV2 and TRBJ2-2; D is unclear. CDR3 length: 12 amino acids. Germline CDR1 reads SNHLY; CDR2 reads FYNNEI. V gave up 10 bases and J gave up 4 bases, with 10 bases separating them. This CDR3 is CANKLSTGELFF. CDR3 DNA: TGTGCCAACAAGTTAAGCACCGGGGAGCTGTTTTTT.

This clone was observed a single time. The chain couples TRBV30 to TRBJ1-5; D may be TRBD1 (5 bases). This CDR3 has 14 residues. Trimming shortened V by 7 bases and J by 7 bases, and 20 bases separated the two germline ends. Germline V gives CDR1 GTSNPN, CDR2 SVGIG (reference sequence). The CDR3 DNA reads as TGTGCCTATTCCTTCGGGACTCGGGAACAGCCCCAGCATTTT. It encodes CAYSFGTREQPQHF.

The chain carries TRBV27 and TRBJ1-1, with D tentatively TRBD1 (5 bases). The CDR3 runs 15 residues. Trimming took off 3 bases at V and 8 bases at J, with 19 bases between the two ends. Germline-derived CDR1 and CDR2 are MNHEY and SMNVEV (reference sequence). The CDR3 nucleotides are TGTGCCAGCAGTTTGAAGGTCACAGGCCGCGGGGAAGCTTTCTTT. This sequence encodes CASSLKVTGRGEAFF.

The J gene is TRBJ2-6, the V gene TRBV30; D gene unclear. The germline gives CDR1 GTSNPN, CDR2 SVGIG (reference sequence). With 5 bases removed from V and 0 bases from J, the gap between germline ends came to 5 bases. The CDR3 totals 13 residues. The CDR3: CAWESSGANVLTF. The DNA for the CDR3 is TGTGCCTGGGAGAGCTCTGGGGCCAACGTCCTGACTTTC.

This clone was observed a handful of times. The chain links TRBV12-5 to TRBJ2-5; D is undetermined. Germline V gives CDR1 LGHNT, CDR2 FRNRAP. The V end was cut by 0 bases, the J end by 5 bases, with 13 bases between. The CDR3 is 15 residues long. The DNA for the CDR3 is TGTGCTAGTGGTTTGGTACTTCGCGGATTGGAGACCCAGTACTTC. Its translation: CASGLVLRGLETQYF.

This chain connects TRBV4-2 to TRBJ2-6, with D uncertain. The CDR3 length is 16 residues. Trimming removed 0 bases at V and 0 bases at J, with 6 bases between. The germline gives CDR1 LGHNA, CDR2 YNFKEQ. The DNA for the CDR3 is TGTGCCAGCAGCCAAGAGACAACCTCTGGGGCCAACGTCCTGACTTTC. This translates into CASSQETTSGANVLTF.

The chain links TRBV5-1 to TRBJ2-1; a weak D match, TRBD2 (6 bases). The V and J ends lost 0 bases and 8 bases respectively, with 12 bases between them. Germline CDR1 and CDR2: SGHRS and YFSETQ. There are 14 residues in the CDR3. The CDR3 nucleotides are TGCGCCAGCAGCTTGGGACTAGTTCACGATGAGCAGTTCTTC. The encoded protein is CASSLGLVHDEQFF.

The gene calls are TRBV7-7 and TRBJ2-1; D might be TRBD2 (6 bases). Trimming took off 3 bases at V and 8 bases at J, with 14 bases between the two ends. This CDR3 has 14 amino acids. Germline values: CDR1 SSHAT, CDR2 FNYEAQ (reference sequence). The CDR3 bases are TGTGCCAGCAGCTTTAAGTCGGAGGGCCATGAGCAGTTCTTC. It yields the protein CASSFKSEGHEQFF.

In this sample, this clone turned up a few times. In the same sample, other DNA sequences code for this CDR3. This chain uses TRBV19 with TRBJ2-1; the D gene is possibly TRBD2 (5 bases). The CDR3 has 15 residues. The ends were cut back, 4 bases at V and 4 bases at J, with 14 bases in the middle. CDR1 and CDR2 from the germline V gene are LNHDA and SQIVND (reference sequence). CDR3: CASSTGGLGYNEQFF. The DNA for the CDR3 is TGTGCCAGTAGTACCGGAGGACTGGGGTACAATGAGCAGTTCTTC.

This chain uses TRBV29-1 with TRBJ2-7, with D tentatively TRBD1 or TRBD2 (5 bases each). The CDR3 loop spans 14 amino acids. CDR1 and CDR2 (germline): SQVTM, ANQGSEA. V was clipped by 7 bases and J by 2 bases, with 18 bases between them. CDR3 sequence: CSALGTALTYEQYF. CDR3 DNA: TGCAGCGCCCTCGGGACGGCCCTGACCTACGAGCAGTACTTC.

The V and J genes are TRBV6-4 and TRBJ2-5; TRBD1 aligns across 12 bases. The CDR3 covers 15 residues. With 5 bases clipped from V and 4 bases from J, the junction kept 5 bases outside the gene matches. Germline V gene lookup returns CDR1 MRHNA and CDR2 SNTAGT. Here the CDR3 reads CASSPGQGAGETQYF. The CDR3 DNA sequence: TGTGCCAGCAGTCCGGGACAGGGGGCTGGAGAGACCCAGTACTTC.

V usage is TRBV11-2 and J usage is TRBJ2-1, with D possibly being TRBD1 or TRBD2 (5 bases each). Germline CDR1 reads SGHAT; CDR2 reads FQNNGV. Trimming shortened V by 5 bases and J by 7 bases, and 9 bases separated the two germline ends. The CDR3 contains 12 residues. The CDR3 DNA reads TGTGCCAGCAGCAAAGGGACGAATGAGCAGTTCTTC. Translated, it gives CASSKGTNEQFF.

This clone was detected a few times. The V and J genes are TRBV19 and TRBJ2-5; a possible D gene is TRBD2 (6 bases). The CDR3 totals 16 residues. V was pared by 5 bases and J by 2 bases, with 18 bases between. CDR1 and CDR2 (germline): LNHDA, SQIVND (reference sequence). CDR3 DNA: TGTGCCAGTAGTGCGGGGTGGGACGTTGGGCAAGAGACCCAGTACTTC. Translated: CASSAGWDVGQETQYF.

DNA for the CDR3: TGTGCCAGCAGTGTCGTGCAGACCTACGAGCAGTACTTC. Its translation: CASSVVQTYEQYF. This chain connects TRBV2 to TRBJ2-7; D is unclear. CDR1 SNHLY and CDR2 FYNNEI come from the germline V gene. V was shortened by 4 bases and J by 2 bases, with 9 bases between the two germline ends. This CDR3 has 13 residues.

The chain employs TRBV2 and TRBJ1-2, with 10 positions matching TRBD1. The CDR3 contains 14 residues. J lost 7 bases, V lost 7 bases, and 9 bases had no gene match. Per germline, CDR1 SNHLY and CDR2 FYNNEI. CDR3 region: CASTQGQGRSGYTF. CDR3 sequence (DNA): TGTGCCAGCACGCAGGGACAGGGGCGTAGTGGCTACACCTTC. The whole variable domain, filled in from reference TRBV2 and TRBJ1-2, reads EPEVTQTPSHQVTQMGQEVILRCVPISNHLYFYWYRQILGQKVEFLVSFYNNEISEKSEIFDDQFSVERPDGSNFTLKIRSTKLEDSAMYFCASTQGQGRSGYTFGSGTRLTVV.

The chain has TRBV29-1 and TRBJ1-5, with no clear D. Germline V gene sequence: CDR1 SQVTM, CDR2 ANQGSEA. Trimming cost V 3 bases and J 6 bases, with 12 bases left between them. This CDR3 spans 13 amino acids. CDR3 in amino acids: CSVDGGLGQPQHF. The DNA for the CDR3 is TGCAGCGTTGATGGAGGTTTGGGTCAGCCCCAGCATTTT. Full variable domain (outside the CDR3, taken from reference TRBV29-1 and TRBJ1-5): SAVISQKPSRDICQRGTSLTIQCQVDSQVTMMFWYRQQPGQSLTLIATANQGSEATYESGFVIDKFPISRPNLTFSTLTVSNMSPEDSSIYLCSVDGGLGQPQHFGDGTRLSIL.

The V and J genes are TRBV2 and TRBJ1-5; D is unclear. This CDR3 has 16 residues. V lost 3 bases to trimming and J lost 0 bases, with 12 bases between them. Per the germline V gene, CDR1 is SNHLY and CDR2 is FYNNEI. The CDR3 sequence is CASSDPGTYSNQPQHF. CDR3 in DNA: TGTGCCAGCAGTGATCCGGGAACCTATAGCAATCAGCCCCAGCATTTT.

The CDR3 loop reads CSVSPGGSNQPQHF. The CDR3 DNA reads as TGCAGCGTTTCACCAGGGGGGAGCAATCAGCCCCAGCATTTT. This rearrangement joins TRBV29-1 to TRBJ1-5; TRBD1 matches at 7 bases. This CDR3 is built from 14 residues. Per the germline V gene, CDR1 is SQVTM and CDR2 is ANQGSEA. The J segment lost 1 base and the V segment lost 5 bases, leaving 5 bases of the junction unmatched.

V and J are TRBV7-9 and TRBJ1-2; a possible D gene is TRBD1 (6 bases). Germline assignment: CDR1 SEHNR and CDR2 FQNEAQ (reference sequence). The CDR3 length is 13 residues. The ends were cut back, 3 bases at V and 6 bases at J, with 11 bases in the middle. In DNA, the CDR3 is TGTGCCAGCAGCTTCACAGGGACGGATGGCTACACCTTC. It translates to CASSFTGTDGYTF.

Note on this clone: In the same sample, other DNA sequences code for this CDR3. In nucleotides, the CDR3 is TGCAGCGTTGAAGAAGGACAAAGACCCTACGAGCAGTACTTC. This codes for CSVEEGQRPYEQYF. This sequence joins TRBV29-1 and TRBJ2-7; D possibly corresponds to TRBD1 (5 bases). The CDR3 contains 14 residues. The V end was cut by 0 bases, the J end by 2 bases, with 11 bases between. Germline CDR1 is SQVTM and CDR2 is ANQGSEA.

The chain uses TRBV9 and TRBJ2-3; D ambiguous. The CDR3 sequence is 14 residues long. V lost 3 bases and J lost 5, with 13 bases in between. Per the germline V gene, CDR1 is SGDLS and CDR2 is YYNGEE. CDR3 nucleotide sequence: TGTGCCAGCAGCGGCCCCCGGTACTTAGATACGCAGTATTTT. This codes for CASSGPRYLDTQYF. Complete variable domain (other parts from reference TRBV9 and TRBJ2-3): DSGVTQTPKHLITATGQRVTLRCSPRSGDLSVYWYQQSLDQGLQFLIQYYNGEERAKGNILERFSAQQFPDLHSELNLSSLELGDSALYFCASSGPRYLDTQYFGPGTRLTVL.

This chain uses TRBV11-2 with TRBJ2-1; 13 nucleotides line up with TRBD2. After removal of 2 bases from V and 3 bases from J, the junction contained 1 base not matched to a gene. CDR1 SGHAT and CDR2 FQNNGV come from the germline V gene. The CDR3 has 16 amino acids. This CDR3 is CASSLTSGGVYNEQFF. The CDR3 DNA reads TGTGCCAGCAGCTTAACTAGCGGGGGGGTCTACAATGAGCAGTTCTTC.

There are a few counts of this clone. This chain joins TRBV5-6 and TRBJ2-1; a possible D gene is TRBD2 (5 bases). Trimming took 0 bases from V and 2 from J, leaving 6 bases between them. The CDR3 spans 14 residues. CDR1 and CDR2 (germline): SGHDT, YYEEEE. CDR3 nucleotide sequence: TGTGCCAGCAGCTTGGGAGCGGCCTACAATGAGCAGTTCTTC. Translation gives CASSLGAAYNEQFF. Supplemented by reference TRBV5-6 and TRBJ2-1, the full variable domain reads DAGVTQSPTHLIKTRGQQVTLRCSPKSGHDTVSWYQQALGQGPQFIFQYYEEEERQRGNFPDRFSGHQFPNYSSELNVNALLLGDSALYLCASSLGAAYNEQFFGPGTRLTVL.

This clone is a singleton in its sample. The rearrangement links TRBV27 to TRBJ2-1, with D perhaps TRBD2 (5 bases). The germline V gene has CDR1 MNHEY and CDR2 SMNVEV (reference sequence). Trimming shortened V by 3 bases and J by 6 bases, and 9 bases separated the two germline ends. The CDR3 runs 13 residues. CDR3: CASSFTGSNEQFF. CDR3 bases: TGTGCCAGCAGTTTTACGGGAAGCAATGAGCAGTTCTTC.